What follows describes a single T cell receptor beta chain. CDR1 MNHNS and CDR2 SASEGT come from the germline V gene. V lost 7 bases and J lost 1, with 14 bases in between. This CDR3 has 15 residues. These data are taken from a study of shared clonotypes between healthy human individuals. Deep-level assay runs were performed. Using immunoSEQ multiplex PCR, the repertoire was profiled, and TCRdb retains in-frame clones only, with some absent. The profile shows millions of clones, just under 95% of them singletons. Naive CD8 cells, CD45RO-negative and positively selected for CCR7, excluded terminally differentiated effector memory CD45RA+ cells.

The V and J genes are TRBV6-1 and TRBJ2-1, with a possible D match to TRBD1 (6 bases). The source of this sequence is a man between 18 and 29 years old in good health. Specimen: naive CD8+ T cells sorted from blood. The CDR3 DNA sequence: TGTGCCAGCAATACAGGGTTTAGATCCTACAATGAGCAGTTCTTC. Its translation: CASNTGFRSYNEQFF.